This T cell receptor (beta chain) was captured by sequencing in a study of blood T cell repertoires in COVID-19. Across the whole study: COVID-19 samples, acute and convalescent, were from the United States, Italy and Spain. Sources were T cells, B-cell-depleted T cells, or PBMCs; the material itself was cDNA or gDNA.

Authors' methods: The assay estimated nucleated cells by amplifying reference gene primers. Using immunoSEQ multiplex PCR, the repertoire was profiled, and TCRdb retains in-frame clones only, with some absent. The V and J calls and clone size were taken over from that table, and D and trimming were inferred from the DNA. Counted here are 100,000 to 130,000 clones, roughly four fifths occurring once; the ten biggest clones make up less than 5%. The origin of this receptor is a woman between 65 and 79 years old with acute or convalescent COVID-19. Sequenced: peripheral blood.

The chain's CDR3 is CASSQGLAGGAPPAYEQYF. The CDR3 DNA sequence: TGCGCCAGCAGCCAGGGACTAGCGGGAGGGGCCCCACCCGCCTACGAGCAGTACTTC. The rearrangement links TRBV4-1 to TRBJ2-7; 16 bases agree with TRBD2. Germline assignment: CDR1 MGHRA and CDR2 YSYEKL. Germline trimming cut 3 bases from V and 2 bases from J; bases unmatched to any gene: 10. The CDR3 is made up of 19 amino acids.